This TCR beta chain stems from a study of cytomegalovirus exposure and HLA in healthy donors. The CDR3 loop spans 15 amino acids. The germline CDR1 and CDR2 sequences are SGHRS and YFSETQ. The V segment lost 6 bases and the J segment 4 bases; nucleotides outside the gene matches: 10. On this clone: The antigen is undetermined.

Findings and limits, study-wide: TCR beta V- and J-gene trimming, according to a later analysis, was linked to a missense DCLRE1C variant. Among the sequence variants, a highly shared cluster was likely an artifact of sequencing.

Primers for the PCR totalled 60 Vbeta and 13 Jbeta. Using immunoSEQ multiplex PCR, the repertoire was profiled, and TCRdb retains in-frame clones only, with some absent. Among 250,000 to 350,000 clones listed, roughly 85% were seen once. This receptor was identified in a man aged 40-49 years in good health and CMV-seropositive. The chain links TRBV5-1 to TRBJ2-1, with TRBD2 identical over 7 bases. What was sequenced was PBMCs. The CDR3 nucleotides read TGCGCCAGCAAGGAAGGGCCTAGCGGATACAATGAGCAGTTCTTC. This sequence encodes CASKEGPSGYNEQFF.